A selection of T cell receptor beta chains follows, all from one sample in a study of a mutant IDH1 vaccine in newly diagnosed glioma. This table comes from immunoSEQ multiplex PCR, and its TCRdb copy is limited to in-frame clones, with some not included. The profile shows 40,000 to 50,000 clones, around 82% of them singletons. Their antigens are not known. This specimen consisted of PBMCs, obtained from a glioma patient whose treatment included an IDH1 peptide vaccine. Receptors originate from a man aged 18 to 35 with glioma. Some clones in this sample may be carry-over from other donors' samples. The conserved cysteine and the conserved F or W are not part of the CDR3 here. The order of the fields is V gene, CDR3 protein.

TRBV14,ASRLGSSYNSPLH
TRBV6-5,ASSYRGQGRDTEAF
TRBV7-6,ASSKTASSYEQY
TRBV18,ASSLNVGTGEKLF
TRBV4-3,ASSQFTGVSYEQY
TRBV21-1,AGPRGGGYT
TRBV5-1,ASSLQEGIKKGYT
TRBV30,AWRKAGSYNEQF
TRBV30,AWSSGTGNQPQH
TRBV14,ASSQAGTGQPQH
TRBV11-2,ASRGQGNTEAF
TRBV5-3,ARSKGSSYNEQF
TRBV30,AWSLAWGTEAF
TRBV29-1,SVDWGLGNQPQH
TRBV10-3,ATRTGGADTQY
TRBV5-4,ASSPGGRSNTGELF
TRBV12-5,ASGLGRMETQY
TRBV6-6,ASSYSIQPQH
TRBV19,ASSLTTSNEQF
TRBV5-3,ARSAPSTGNTEAF
TRBV6-1,ASTSSHSNQPQH
TRBV30,AWSAPDRGYGYT
TRBV2,ASSDQGAAEAF
TRBV5-1,ASSFHNSYEQY
TRBV9,ASSFRLASNTGELF
TRBV6-6,ASSYAEGGEQY
TRBV19,ASSTTGGYGYGYT
TRBV6-5,ASSYEGLAANEQF
TRBV19,ASSGWTGLEGNQPQH
TRBV4-3,ASSQDRLAQGIYNEQF
TRBV5-4,ASSWTSGGFTYEQY
TRBV6-5,ASRPGQGPFQPQH
TRBV5-4,ASSLKAGGREKLF
TRBV5-8,ASSLAGGNEKLF
TRBV2,ASSIGGDRNSQPQH
TRBV9,ASSTWDSLAGELF
TRBV10-2,ASSGAGPPYEQY
TRBV25-1,ASSEGDREWDTIY
TRBV6-5,ASSRYSNQPQH
TRBV19,ASSILAANQPQH
TRBV29-1,SILPTTEAF
TRBV6-1,ASRGFRDEQF
TRBV29-1,SGSRDGSYEQY
TRBV29-1,SVDLDHGRTQY
TRBV2,ASSGDLHKGNTGELF
TRBV7-2,ASSLAGQFMNTEAF
TRBV30,AWSQGFGTQY
TRBV14,ASNSKTFYEQY
TRBV18,ASSPQTGNTEAF
TRBV28,ASRLPDGSYEQY